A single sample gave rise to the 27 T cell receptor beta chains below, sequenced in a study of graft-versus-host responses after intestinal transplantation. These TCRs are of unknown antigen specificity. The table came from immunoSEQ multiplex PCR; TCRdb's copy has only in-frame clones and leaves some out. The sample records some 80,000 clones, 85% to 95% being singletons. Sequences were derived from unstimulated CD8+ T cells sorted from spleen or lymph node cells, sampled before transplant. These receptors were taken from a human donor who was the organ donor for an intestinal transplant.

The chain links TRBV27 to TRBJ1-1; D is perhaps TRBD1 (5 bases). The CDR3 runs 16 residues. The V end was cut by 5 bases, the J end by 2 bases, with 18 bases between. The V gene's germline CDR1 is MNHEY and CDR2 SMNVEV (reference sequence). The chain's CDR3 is CASSPPLVGVNTEAFF. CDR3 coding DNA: TGTGCCAGCAGTCCCCCTTTAGTAGGGGTAAACACTGAAGCTTTCTTT.

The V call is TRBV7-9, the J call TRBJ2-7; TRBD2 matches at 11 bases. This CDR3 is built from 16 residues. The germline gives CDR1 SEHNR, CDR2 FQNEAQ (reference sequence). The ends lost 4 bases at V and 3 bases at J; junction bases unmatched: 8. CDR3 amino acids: CASSSGTGLAVYEQYF. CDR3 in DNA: TGTGCCAGCAGCTCCGGCACGGGACTAGCGGTCTACGAGCAGTACTTC.

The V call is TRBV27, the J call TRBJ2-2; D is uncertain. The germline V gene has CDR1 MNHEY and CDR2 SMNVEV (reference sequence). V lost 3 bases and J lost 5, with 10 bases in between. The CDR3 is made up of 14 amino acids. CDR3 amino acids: CASSFSTGTGELFF. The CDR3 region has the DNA TGTGCCAGCAGTTTCTCCACGGGTACCGGGGAGCTGTTTTTT.

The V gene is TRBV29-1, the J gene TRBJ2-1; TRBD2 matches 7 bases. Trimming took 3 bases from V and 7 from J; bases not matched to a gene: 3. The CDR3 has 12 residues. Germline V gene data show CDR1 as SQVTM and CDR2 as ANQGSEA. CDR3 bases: TGCAGCGTTGAGCTTAGCGGGAATGAGCAGTTCTTC. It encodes CSVELSGNEQFF.

The CDR3 region is CAISESAPFTGELFF. The CDR3 DNA reads as TGTGCCATCAGTGAGTCTGCGCCTTTCACCGGGGAGCTGTTTTTT. The rearrangement uses TRBV10-3 and TRBJ2-2; D is unresolved. The CDR3 extends over 15 amino acids. CDR1 and CDR2 (germline): ENHRY, SYGVKD. Trimming took 0 bases from V and 4 from J, leaving 9 bases between them.

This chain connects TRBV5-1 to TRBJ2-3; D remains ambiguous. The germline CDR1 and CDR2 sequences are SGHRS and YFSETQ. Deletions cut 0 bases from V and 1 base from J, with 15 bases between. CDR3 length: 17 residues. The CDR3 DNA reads TGCGCCAGCAGCTTGGTATTTTGGGGATTTGGCACAGATACGCAGTATTTT. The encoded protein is CASSLVFWGFGTDTQYF. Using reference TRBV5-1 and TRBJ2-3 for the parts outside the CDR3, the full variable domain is KAGVTQTPRYLIKTRGQQVTLSCSPISGHRSVSWYQQTPGQGLQFLFEYFSETQRNKGNFPGRFSGRQFSNSRSEMNVSTLELGDSALYLCASSLVFWGFGTDTQYFGPGTRLTVL.

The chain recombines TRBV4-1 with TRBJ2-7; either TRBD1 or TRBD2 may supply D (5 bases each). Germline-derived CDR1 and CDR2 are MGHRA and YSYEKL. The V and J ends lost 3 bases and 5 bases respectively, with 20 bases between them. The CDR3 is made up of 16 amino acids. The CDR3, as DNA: TGCGCCAGCAGCCAGTGGACTGGTGGGTTAGGGGACGAGCAGTACTTC. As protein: CASSQWTGGLGDEQYF.

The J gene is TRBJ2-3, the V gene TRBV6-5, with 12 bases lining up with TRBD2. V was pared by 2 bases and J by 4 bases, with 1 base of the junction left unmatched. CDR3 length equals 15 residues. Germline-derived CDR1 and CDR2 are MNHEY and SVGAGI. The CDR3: CASSYPSGGADTQYF. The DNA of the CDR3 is TGTGCCAGCAGTTACCCTAGCGGGGGGGCAGATACGCAGTATTTT.

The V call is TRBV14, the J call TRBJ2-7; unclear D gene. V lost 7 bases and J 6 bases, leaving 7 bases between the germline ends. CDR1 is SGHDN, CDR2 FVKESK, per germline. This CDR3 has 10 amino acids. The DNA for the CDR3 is TGTGCCAGCAAATTGTTCGAGCAGTACTTC. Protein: CASKLFEQYF.

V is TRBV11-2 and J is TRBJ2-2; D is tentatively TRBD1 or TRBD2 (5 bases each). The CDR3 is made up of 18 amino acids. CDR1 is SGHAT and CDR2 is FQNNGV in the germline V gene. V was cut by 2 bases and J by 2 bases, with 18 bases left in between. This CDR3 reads CASSLYSWDGPNTGELFF. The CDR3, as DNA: TGTGCCAGCAGCTTATACTCCTGGGACGGACCTAACACCGGGGAGCTGTTTTTT. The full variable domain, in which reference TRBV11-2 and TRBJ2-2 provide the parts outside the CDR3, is EAGVAQSPRYKIIEKRQSVAFWCNPISGHATLYWYQQILGQGPKLLIQFQNNGVVDDSQLPKDRFSAERLKGVDSTLKIQPAKLEDSAVYLCASSLYSWDGPNTGELFFGEGSRLTVL.

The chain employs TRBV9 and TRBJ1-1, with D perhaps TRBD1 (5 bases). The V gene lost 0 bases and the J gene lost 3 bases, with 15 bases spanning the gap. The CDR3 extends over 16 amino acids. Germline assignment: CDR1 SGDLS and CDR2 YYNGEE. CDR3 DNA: TGTGCCAGCAGCGTAGTAGGGGAGCTGGGGTACACTGAAGCTTTCTTT. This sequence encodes CASSVVGELGYTEAFF.

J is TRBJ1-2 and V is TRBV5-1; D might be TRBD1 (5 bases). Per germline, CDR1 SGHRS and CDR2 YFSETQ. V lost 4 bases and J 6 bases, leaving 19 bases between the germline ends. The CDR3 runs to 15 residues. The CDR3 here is CASSPSGGEVDGYTF. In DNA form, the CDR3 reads TGCGCCAGCAGCCCCTCCGGAGGGGAGGTTGATGGCTACACCTTC.

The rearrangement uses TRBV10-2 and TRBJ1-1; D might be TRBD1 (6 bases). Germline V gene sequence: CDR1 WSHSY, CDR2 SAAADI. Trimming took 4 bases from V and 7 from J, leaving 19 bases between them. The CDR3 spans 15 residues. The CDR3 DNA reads TGCGCCAGCAGTGCGTTGGCGGGCCAGGGGTATGAAGCTTTCTTT. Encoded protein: CASSALAGQGYEAFF.

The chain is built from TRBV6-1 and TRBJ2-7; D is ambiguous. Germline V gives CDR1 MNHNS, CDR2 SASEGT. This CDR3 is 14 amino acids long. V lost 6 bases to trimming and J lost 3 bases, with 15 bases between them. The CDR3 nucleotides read TGTGCCAGCAGGGCTATCTCGACAAACTACGAGCAGTACTTC. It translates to CASRAISTNYEQYF.

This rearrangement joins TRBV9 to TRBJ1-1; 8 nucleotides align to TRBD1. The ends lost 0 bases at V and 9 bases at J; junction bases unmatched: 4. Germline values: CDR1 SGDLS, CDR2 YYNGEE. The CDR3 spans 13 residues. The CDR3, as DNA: TGTGCCAGCAGCGTAGGCAGGGGGCGGAAAGCTTTCTTT. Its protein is CASSVGRGRKAFF.

The CDR3 spells CASSAGTGSGNTIYF. The CDR3 DNA is TGTGCCAGCAGCGCCGGGACAGGGTCTGGAAACACCATATATTTT. The chain couples TRBV2 to TRBJ1-3; 9 bases line up with TRBD1. The J segment lost 1 base and the V segment lost 6 bases, leaving 4 bases of the junction unmatched. This CDR3 region has 15 residues. Germline V CDR1 and CDR2: SNHLY, FYNNEI.

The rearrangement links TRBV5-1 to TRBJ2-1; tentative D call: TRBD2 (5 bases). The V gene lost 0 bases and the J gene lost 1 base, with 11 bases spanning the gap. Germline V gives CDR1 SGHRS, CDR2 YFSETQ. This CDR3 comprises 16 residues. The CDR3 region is CASSLEVGLSYNEQFF. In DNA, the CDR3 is TGCGCCAGCAGCTTGGAGGTCGGACTGTCCTACAATGAGCAGTTCTTC.

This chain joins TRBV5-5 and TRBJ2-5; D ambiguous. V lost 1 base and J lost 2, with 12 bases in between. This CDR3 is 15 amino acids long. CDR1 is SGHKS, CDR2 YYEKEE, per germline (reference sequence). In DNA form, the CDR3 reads TGTGCCAGCAGCTTGTGGCTGTGGGATCAAGAGACCCAGTACTTC. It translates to CASSLWLWDQETQYF. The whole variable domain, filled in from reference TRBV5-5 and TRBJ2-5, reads DAGVTQSPTHLIKTRGQQVTLRCSPISGHKSVSWYQQVLGQGPQFIFQYYEKEERGRGNFPDRFSARQFPNYSSELNVNALLLGDSALYLCASSLWLWDQETQYFGPGTRLLVL.

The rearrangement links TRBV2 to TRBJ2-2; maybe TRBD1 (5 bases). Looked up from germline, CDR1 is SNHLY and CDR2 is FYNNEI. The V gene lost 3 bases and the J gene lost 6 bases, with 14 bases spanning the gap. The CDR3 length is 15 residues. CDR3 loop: CASSDTRDGSGELFF. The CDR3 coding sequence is TGTGCCAGCAGTGATACCAGGGATGGATCCGGGGAGCTGTTTTTT.

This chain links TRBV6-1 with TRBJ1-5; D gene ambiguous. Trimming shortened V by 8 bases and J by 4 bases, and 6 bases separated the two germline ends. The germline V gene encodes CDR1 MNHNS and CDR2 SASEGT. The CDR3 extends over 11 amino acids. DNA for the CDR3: TGTGCCAGCGCTTGGAATCAGCCCCAGCATTTT. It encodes CASAWNQPQHF.

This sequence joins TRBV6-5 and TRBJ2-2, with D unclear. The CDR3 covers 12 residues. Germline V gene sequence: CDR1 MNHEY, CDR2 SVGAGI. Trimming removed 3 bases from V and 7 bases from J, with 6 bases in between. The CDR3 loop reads CASSYGVGELFF. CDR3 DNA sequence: TGTGCCAGCAGTTATGGAGTCGGGGAGCTGTTTTTT.

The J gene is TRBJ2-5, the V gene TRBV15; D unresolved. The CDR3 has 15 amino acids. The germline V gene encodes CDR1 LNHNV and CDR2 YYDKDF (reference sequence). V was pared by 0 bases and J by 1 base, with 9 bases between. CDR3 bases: TGTGCCACCAGCAGAGATCTGTCAGCCCAAGAGACCCAGTACTTC. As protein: CATSRDLSAQETQYF. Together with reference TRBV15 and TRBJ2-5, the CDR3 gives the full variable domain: DAMVIQNPRYQVTQFGKPVTLSCSQTLNHNVMYWYQQKSSQAPKLLFHYYDKDFNNEADTPDNFQSRRPNTSFCFLDIRSPGLGDTAMYLCATSRDLSAQETQYFGPGTRLLVL.

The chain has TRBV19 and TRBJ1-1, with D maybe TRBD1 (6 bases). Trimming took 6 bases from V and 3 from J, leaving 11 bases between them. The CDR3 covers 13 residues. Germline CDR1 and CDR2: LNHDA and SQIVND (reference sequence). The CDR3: CASSPGAYTEAFF. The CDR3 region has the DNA TGTGCCAGTAGCCCAGGGGCCTACACTGAAGCTTTCTTT.

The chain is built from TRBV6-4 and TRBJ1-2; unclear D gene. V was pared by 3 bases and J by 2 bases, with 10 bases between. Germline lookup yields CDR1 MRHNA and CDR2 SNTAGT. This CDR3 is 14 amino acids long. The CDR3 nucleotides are TGTGCCAGCAGTGAGGTGTTGGGCAACTATGGCTACACCTTC. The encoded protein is CASSEVLGNYGYTF.

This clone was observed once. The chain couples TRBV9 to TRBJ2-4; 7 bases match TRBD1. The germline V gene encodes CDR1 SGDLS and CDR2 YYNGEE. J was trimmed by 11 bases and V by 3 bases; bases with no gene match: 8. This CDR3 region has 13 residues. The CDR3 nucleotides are TGTGCCAGCAGCGCCGGGACAGCCCTGGTTCAGTACTTC. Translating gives CASSAGTALVQYF.

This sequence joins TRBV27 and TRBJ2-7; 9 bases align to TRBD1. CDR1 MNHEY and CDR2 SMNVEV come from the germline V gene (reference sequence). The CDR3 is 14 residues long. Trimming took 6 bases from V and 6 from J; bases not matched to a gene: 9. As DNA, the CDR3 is TGTGCCAGCAGGTTACAGGGGGCGAATCCCGAGCAGTACTTC. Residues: CASRLQGANPEQYF.

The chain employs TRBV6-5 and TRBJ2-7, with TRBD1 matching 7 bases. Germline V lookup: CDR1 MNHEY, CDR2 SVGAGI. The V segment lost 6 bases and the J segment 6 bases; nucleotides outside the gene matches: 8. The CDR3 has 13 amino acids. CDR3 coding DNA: TGTGCCAGCAGCGGACAGGTATGGAGCGAGCAGTACTTC. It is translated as CASSGQVWSEQYF.